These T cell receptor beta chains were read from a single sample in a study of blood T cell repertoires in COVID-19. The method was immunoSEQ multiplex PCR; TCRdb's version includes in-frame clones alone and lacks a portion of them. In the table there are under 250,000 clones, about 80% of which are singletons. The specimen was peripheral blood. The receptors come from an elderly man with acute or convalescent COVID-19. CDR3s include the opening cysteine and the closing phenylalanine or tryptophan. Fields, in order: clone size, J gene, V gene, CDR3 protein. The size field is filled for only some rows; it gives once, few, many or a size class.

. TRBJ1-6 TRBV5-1 CASSLLQGWDSPLHF
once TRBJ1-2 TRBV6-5 CASSYDRGGYTF
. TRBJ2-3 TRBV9 CASSGRLAGITDTQYF
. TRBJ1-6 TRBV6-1 CASSDVYRGNSPLHF
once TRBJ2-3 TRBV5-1 CASSRGRGGGTDTQYF
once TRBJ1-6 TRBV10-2 CASRETVHGSPLHF
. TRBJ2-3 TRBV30 CAWSPGLAGDADTQYF
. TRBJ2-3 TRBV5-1 CASSQQGAHTDTQYF
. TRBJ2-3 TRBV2 CASSEGTSGGYTDTQYF
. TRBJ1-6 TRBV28 CASSFGTGASPLHF
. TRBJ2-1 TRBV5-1 CASSFVASGSTNEQFF
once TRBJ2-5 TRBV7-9 CASSPRGQETQYF
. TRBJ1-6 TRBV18 CASSPPLGENSPLHF
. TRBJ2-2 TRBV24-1 CATSEPGGLNTGELFF
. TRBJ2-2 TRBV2 CASSEETGVGGELFF
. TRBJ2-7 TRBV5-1 CASSFQGRGDEQYF
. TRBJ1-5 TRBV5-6 CASSFRGRVRGSNQPQHF
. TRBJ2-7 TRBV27 CASSQRRVANEQYF
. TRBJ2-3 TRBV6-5 CASSYSGHSSTDTQYF
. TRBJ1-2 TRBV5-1 CASSLGGQANYGYTF
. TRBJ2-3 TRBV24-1 CATSDLRKPWQASRSTDTQYF
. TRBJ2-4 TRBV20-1 CAGTVKNIQYF
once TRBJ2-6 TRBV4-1 CASSQVEVGQGAPGANVLTF
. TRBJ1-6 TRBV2 CASSERGTVWSPLHF
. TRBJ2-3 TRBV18 CASSPRGRRSDTQYF
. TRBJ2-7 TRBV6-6 CASTAGRTLNEYEQYF
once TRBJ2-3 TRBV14 CASSRTDFSGGSTDTQYF
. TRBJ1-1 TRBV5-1 CASSLSTPLNTEAFF
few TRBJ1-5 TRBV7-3 CASSLRGTGHQPQHF
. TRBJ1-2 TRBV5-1 CASAATGTNYGYTF
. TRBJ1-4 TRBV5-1 CASSPGGADEKLFF
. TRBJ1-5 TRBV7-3 CASSLVFGDQPQHF
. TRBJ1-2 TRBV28 CASNLQGNYGYTF
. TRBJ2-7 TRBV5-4 CASSLDRGAEQYF
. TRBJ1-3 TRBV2 CASSDAPTGAGNTIYF
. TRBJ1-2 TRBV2 CASSEGQGPYGYTF
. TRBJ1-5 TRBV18 CASSPGGGSNQPQHF
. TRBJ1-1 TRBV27 CASSYLGGNTEAFF
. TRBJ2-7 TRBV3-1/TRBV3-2 CASSQDRLQYF
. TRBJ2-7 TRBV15 CATSRSRTGGYEQYF
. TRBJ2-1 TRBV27 CASRRQGWSNEQFF
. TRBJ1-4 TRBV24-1 CATSLGLGDREKLFF
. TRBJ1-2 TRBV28 CASRTGSLYGYTF
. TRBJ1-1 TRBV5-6 CASSLETGGLITEAFF
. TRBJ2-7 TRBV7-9 CASSLPGGEQYF
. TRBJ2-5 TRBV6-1 CASSEGQGSPQGGETQYF
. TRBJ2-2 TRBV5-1 CASSWGESNTGELFF
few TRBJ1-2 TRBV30 CAWRPSRDREYGYTF